These T cell receptor beta chains were read from a single sample in a study of post-analysis software for immune sequencing data. TCRdb used MiXCR to reprocess the PCR reads, holding one entry per CDR3 protein. Here the sample spans around 700,000 distinct CDR3 sequences, approximately 59% being singletons. The sequenced sample was blood. Source of these receptors: a girl under 10 years old with multiple sclerosis. CDR3s include the opening cysteine and the closing phenylalanine or tryptophan. Each record gives: V gene, D gene, J gene, clone size, CDR3 DNA, CDR3 protein. A D gene is named only where the DNA matches it firmly. Only some rows state a clone size, as once, few, many or a class for expanded clones.

TRBV29-1	TRBD1	TRBJ2-1	-	TGCAGCGCCCCCGACAGGGGACTCAAGAATGAGCAGTTCTTC	CSAPDRGLKNEQFF
TRBV12-3/TRBV12-4	TRBD2	TRBJ2-1	-	TGTGCCAGCCTTCGGCCCAGCGGGGGCCTCTACAATGAGCAGTTCTTC	CASLRPSGGLYNEQFF
TRBV5-1	TRBD1	TRBJ1-1	-	TGCGCCAGCAGCGCGGGACAGGGCGAAGACACTGAAGCTTTCTTT	CASSAGQGEDTEAFF
TRBV12-3/TRBV12-4	-	TRBJ2-7	-	TGTGCCAGCAGTTTAGTAACGCCACTGGGGATTCAGTACTTC	CASSLVTPLGIQYF
TRBV5-1	TRBD1	TRBJ2-1	-	TGCGCCAGCGGCCAGGGGGCAGTAGGTGAGCAGTTCTTC	CASGQGAVGEQFF
TRBV7-9	-	TRBJ2-5	few	TGTGCCAGCAGCTTAGTCGGCATACAAGAGACCCAGTACTTC	CASSLVGIQETQYF
TRBV20-1	-	TRBJ1-5	-	TGCAGTGCTGGCAGGGTTTCTCAGCCCCAGCATTTT	CSAGRVSQPQHF
TRBV20-1	TRBD2	TRBJ2-1	-	TGCAGTGCTCCGACTAGCGGGAGGGCCGGTGAGCAGTTCTTC	CSAPTSGRAGEQFF
TRBV11-2	TRBD2	TRBJ2-1	-	TGTGCCAGCGGGAAGCTAGCGGGAGAGTCCTACAATGAGCAGTTCTTC	CASGKLAGESYNEQFF
TRBV6-5	TRBD2	TRBJ2-7	-	TGTGCCAGCAGCCGGACTAGCGGGCCTTCCTACGAGCAGTACTTC	CASSRTSGPSYEQYF
TRBV7-2	-	TRBJ2-1	-	TGTGCCAGCAGCATCCGCAGGGAGCGGGAGCAGTTCTTC	CASSIRREREQFF
TRBV12-3/TRBV12-4	-	TRBJ2-3	few	TGTGCCAGCAGTTTTAATCCCCCGGATACGCAGTATTTT	CASSFNPPDTQYF
TRBV6-6	-	TRBJ1-6	few	TGTGCCAGCAGTTCCGACAGTCGATCACCCCTCCACTTT	CASSSDSRSPLHF
TRBV7-2	-	TRBJ1-2	-	TGTGCCAGCAGCTTAGGACAAGGACGAGCTAACTATGGCTACACCTTC	CASSLGQGRANYGYTF
TRBV27	TRBD2	TRBJ2-1	-	TGTGCCAGCAGTTTAGTACTAGCGGGAGACGAGCAGTTCTTC	CASSLVLAGDEQFF
TRBV6-5	-	TRBJ2-7	-	TGTGCCAGCAGTAGAACGGGGGCAGACGAGCAGTACTTC	CASSRTGADEQYF
TRBV7-3	TRBD2	TRBJ2-1	once	TGTGCCAGCAGCTTAGGATGGGCGGGAGACGGCAATGAGCAGTTCTTC	CASSLGWAGDGNEQFF
TRBV7-2	-	TRBJ1-2	-	TGTGCCAGCAGCTTAGTTAGCAGGTCCAATAACTATGGCTACACCTTC	CASSLVSRSNNYGYTF
TRBV2	-	TRBJ2-7	once	TGTGCCAGCCAGTTTCGCGGGATCCCTTCCTACGAGCAGTACTTC	CASQFRGIPSYEQYF
TRBV9	-	TRBJ1-1	-	TGTGCCAGCAGCGTAGATGGAGGGACAAACACTGAAGCTTTCTTT	CASSVDGGTNTEAFF
TRBV7-9	TRBD2	TRBJ2-3	-	TGTGCCAGCAGCCCCAGTCCCGGTGCCGCGGGGGTCACAGATACGCAGTATTTT	CASSPSPGAAGVTDTQYF
TRBV21-1	-	TRBJ2-7	few	TGTGCCAGCGCACCGGGACACCATAATACTAGCTCCTACGAGCAGTACTTC	CASAPGHHNTSSYEQYF
TRBV5-1	-	TRBJ2-4	-	TGCGCCAGCAGCTTGTCATTCCCCGGGGTAGGCATTCAGTACTTC	CASSLSFPGVGIQYF
TRBV20-1	-	TRBJ2-3	-	TGCAGTGCTAGGGTGCAGGGGCTCACAGATACGCAGTATTTT	CSARVQGLTDTQYF
TRBV20-1	TRBD1	TRBJ1-2	-	TGCAGTGCTAGCGGGGACAGGGGGTACGGAAACTATGGCTACACCTTC	CSASGDRGYGNYGYTF
TRBV29-1	TRBD1	TRBJ1-2	few	TGCAGCGTTGAAGTTGGGACAGGCATGGGCTATGGCTACACCTTC	CSVEVGTGMGYGYTF
TRBV10-3	-	TRBJ2-3	-	TGTGCCATCAGTGATCAGGGAGATACGCAGTATTTT	CAISDQGDTQYF
TRBV7-8	TRBD2	TRBJ2-5	-	TGTGCCAGCACCCTTTTAGCGGGGAAAGAGACCCAGTACTTC	CASTLLAGKETQYF
TRBV29-1	-	TRBJ2-5	few	TGCAGCGTTGCGTGGGGGAATGGAGAGACCCAGTACTTC	CSVAWGNGETQYF
TRBV12-3/TRBV12-4	TRBD2	TRBJ2-1	-	TGTGCCAGCAGTTTTGTACGTAAGGTAGCGGGAGGAGGTGAGCAGTTCTTC	CASSFVRKVAGGGEQFF
TRBV7-9	-	TRBJ2-7	-	TGTGCCAGCAGCAAACAGGGAAAGCCCTACGAGCAGTACTTC	CASSKQGKPYEQYF
TRBV5-1	TRBD1	TRBJ2-1	-	TGCGCCAGCAGCTTGGGTGGGACAGGGGCGAGCGAGCAGTTCTTC	CASSLGGTGASEQFF
TRBV7-9	TRBD1	TRBJ1-2	-	TGTGCCAGCAGCTCCGGGACAGGGCTAGTACACTATGGCTACACCTTC	CASSSGTGLVHYGYTF
TRBV20-1	TRBD2	TRBJ2-1	few	TGCAGTGCTAGATGGGGGGGTCTGGGGGACTACTCCTACAATGAGCAGTTCTTC	CSARWGGLGDYSYNEQFF
TRBV27	-	TRBJ2-3	-	TGTGCCAGCAGTTTAAATAGCGAGTGGGATACGCAGTATTTT	CASSLNSEWDTQYF
TRBV12-3/TRBV12-4	-	TRBJ1-5	few	TGTGCCAGCAGTTCTCCGGAAAGGGGCAATCAGCCCCAGCATTTT	CASSSPERGNQPQHF
TRBV25-1	-	TRBJ1-2	-	TGTGCCAGCAGTGAGACGGAAAACTATGGCTACACCTTC	CASSETENYGYTF
TRBV11-2	-	TRBJ2-3	-	TGTGCCAGCAGCTTTCCCGGCGTCGATACGCAGTATTTT	CASSFPGVDTQYF
TRBV27	-	TRBJ2-3	-	TGTGCCAGCTCCTCGGGGACCTCGGATACGCAGTATTTT	CASSSGTSDTQYF
TRBV29-1	-	TRBJ1-4	-	TGCAGCGTTGAGGACAGCCTTAATGAAAAACGGTTTTTT	CSVEDSLNEKRFF
TRBV19	-	TRBJ1-5	few	TGTGCCAGTAGTCCCGGGCTCAGCAATCAGCCCCAGCATTTT	CASSPGLSNQPQHF
TRBV4-3	-	TRBJ1-6	few	TGCGCCAGCAGCCAAGAGGAGGGATCGTATTCACCCCTCCACTTT	CASSQEEGSYSPLHF
TRBV29-1	-	TRBJ2-5	-	TGCAGCGTTCGAGATGTGGCAGAGACCCAGTACTTT	CSVRDVAETQYF
TRBV5-1	TRBD2	TRBJ2-7	-	TGCGCCAGCAGCCAGGGACTAGCGGATCCAACCTACGAGCAGTACTTC	CASSQGLADPTYEQYF
TRBV10-2	-	TRBJ2-7	-	TGCGCCAGCAGTGAGTCCGGCGGAGACTACGAGCAGTACTTC	CASSESGGDYEQYF
TRBV5-1	TRBD1	TRBJ2-1	-	TGCGCCAGCAGCTTGGGAGGGGGCCCGAATGAGCAGTTCTTC	CASSLGGGPNEQFF
TRBV5-1	-	TRBJ2-1	many	TGCGCCAGCAGAGCGGCCGTTATAGCGGCCTCCTACAATGAGCAGTTCTTC	CASRAAVIAASYNEQFF
TRBV6-6	-	TRBJ2-3	-	TGTGCCAGCAGTTACATAAGTGCAGATACGCAGTATTTT	CASSYISADTQYF
TRBV29-1	TRBD1	TRBJ1-4	-	TGCAGCGCCAGCCCCGGGACAGAGGGTGGAAAACTGTTTTTT	CSASPGTEGGKLFF
TRBV20-1	-	TRBJ1-1	-	TGCAGTGCTAGAGATCCCTCGGGGGCGGACACTGAAGCTTTCTTT	CSARDPSGADTEAFF
TRBV25-1	-	TRBJ1-2	-	TGTGCCAGCAGTGAACCAACCACATCAGGCAACTATGGCTACACCTTC	CASSEPTTSGNYGYTF
TRBV4-3	-	TRBJ2-1	-	TGCGCCAGCAGCCAAGATCTGGGAAGCCTTGGGTTCTTC	CASSQDLGSLGFF
TRBV6-5	-	TRBJ2-1	few	TGTGCCAGCAGTTACTCCAGGATCAAAAATGAGCAGTTCTTC	CASSYSRIKNEQFF
TRBV5-1	TRBD1	TRBJ2-1	-	TGCGCCAGCAGCTTGGCTATGGGGACAGACTACAATGAGCAGTTCTTC	CASSLAMGTDYNEQFF
TRBV7-9	-	TRBJ2-3	-	TGTGCCAGCAGCCCCCCGACTTCAGATACGCAGTATTTT	CASSPPTSDTQYF
TRBV13	TRBD2	TRBJ2-5	once	TGTGCCAGCAGCTTTCGAAGGTATCGAGCGGGGGAGCAAGAGACCCAGTACTTC	CASSFRRYRAGEQETQYF
TRBV6-6	-	TRBJ2-1	-	TGTGCCAGCACCCCTCGCCGGGACTTCTACAATGAGCAGTTCTTC	CASTPRRDFYNEQFF